The rows below give T cell receptor beta chains drawn from one sample of a study of cytomegalovirus exposure and HLA in healthy donors. The method was immunoSEQ multiplex PCR; TCRdb's version includes in-frame clones alone and lacks a portion of them. Among 150,000 to 200,000 clones listed, about 90% were seen once. Input material: PBMCs. The receptors were sampled from a boy between 2 and 15 years old in good health and CMV-seronegative. Both conserved end residues are part of each CDR3. The D gene is left open where the match is weak. Some rows have no size entry. The others give once, few or many, or a class for an expanded clone.

D gene	V gene	J gene	clone size	CDR3 DNA	CDR3 protein
NA	TRBV7-9	TRBJ1-2	NA	TGTGCCAGCAGCTTAGCGTCAAGGAGGATCGGCACCTTC	CASSLASRRIGTF
TRBD2	TRBV4-1	TRBJ2-3	NA	TGCGCCAGCAGCCAAGAGTCCAGCGGGGGGGCAACAGATACGCAGTATTTT	CASSQESSGGATDTQYF
TRBD1	TRBV7-9	TRBJ1-5	few	TGTGCCAGCAGCTTTGGACAGGGTAATCAGCCCCAGCATTTT	CASSFGQGNQPQHF
TRBD1	TRBV30	TRBJ1-6	NA	TGTGCCTGGAGACCGGGACAGGGGTTCTATAATTCACCCCTCCACTTT	CAWRPGQGFYNSPLHF
NA	TRBV30	TRBJ2-1	NA	TGTGCCTGGAGTGTAGCCTCCCCGGGAGATGAGCAGTTCTTC	CAWSVASPGDEQFF
NA	TRBV6-1	TRBJ1-6	NA	TGTGCCAGCAGTGTTGGAGGTTCACCCCTCCACTTT	CASSVGGSPLHF
NA	TRBV7-2	TRBJ1-2	NA	TGTGCCAGCAGCTGGGGTAGGGCGGGCTATGGCTACACCTTC	CASSWGRAGYGYTF
NA	TRBV4-1	TRBJ2-3	NA	TGCGCCAGCAGCCAAGTCGCGGGCCCCCCCGCAGATACGCAGTATTTT	CASSQVAGPPADTQYF
NA	TRBV11-3	TRBJ2-5	NA	TGTGCCAGCAGCTTAGCAGGGTACCAAGAGACCCAGTACTTC	CASSLAGYQETQYF
NA	TRBV6-6	TRBJ1-5	NA	TGTGCCAGCAGTTACTCGAGACAGACACGCAATCAGCCCCAGCATTTT	CASSYSRQTRNQPQHF
NA	TRBV28	TRBJ1-5	NA	TGTGCCAGCTCTCCCATCAGGGGCAATCAGCCCCAGCATTTT	CASSPIRGNQPQHF
NA	TRBV7-9	TRBJ1-1	few	TGTGCCAGCAGCCCCAGCGACGTTGTGGCTTTCTTT	CASSPSDVVAFF
NA	TRBV29-1	TRBJ1-5	NA	TGCAGCGGCCCTGTGAGGGAGCATCAGCCCCAGCATTTT	CSGPVREHQPQHF
TRBD1	TRBV4-1	TRBJ2-2	NA	TGCGCCAGTACACCATGGGACAGGGGTATCGGGGAGCTGTTTTTT	CASTPWDRGIGELFF
NA	TRBV4-1	TRBJ1-1	NA	TGCGCCAGCAGCCAACTCCCTACGGGAGGGCATAGTGCGAACACTGAAGCTTTCTTT	CASSQLPTGGHSANTEAFF
NA	TRBV5-4	TRBJ2-4	NA	TGTGCCAGCAGCTCTGGGGACACCTCATCGAACTTC	CASSSGDTSSNF
TRBD1	TRBV6-1	TRBJ1-2	NA	TGTGCCAGCAGAGACAACAGGGGGAGTACCTTC	CASRDNRGSTF
TRBD2	TRBV5-4	TRBJ2-5	NA	TGTGCCAGCAGCTTGGCGGGGACTATCGGAGAGACCCAGTACTTC	CASSLAGTIGETQYF
TRBD2	TRBV5-4	TRBJ2-5	NA	TGTGCCAGCAGCTTGGGAATTACTAGCGGGAGGGTGGAGACCCAGTACTTC	CASSLGITSGRVETQYF
NA	TRBV5-5	TRBJ2-2	NA	TGTGCCAGCAGCTTGACAGGGGAGGACACCGGGGAGCTGTTTTTT	CASSLTGEDTGELFF
TRBD1	TRBV30	TRBJ2-7	once	TGTGCCGGAAAGACAGGGCCCTACGAGCAGTACTTC	CAGKTGPYEQYF
TRBD1	TRBV25-1	TRBJ2-1	NA	TGTGCCAGCAGTGAGTGGACAGGGGTCAATGAGCAGTTCTTC	CASSEWTGVNEQFF
NA	TRBV6-1	TRBJ2-7	few	TGTGCCATCGTTGGGGGGTTCTTCTCCTACGAGCAGTACTTC	CAIVGGFFSYEQYF
TRBD1	TRBV28	TRBJ2-7	NA	TGTGCCAGCAGTGTACCGGGACAGCTCCTCTACGAGCAGTACTTC	CASSVPGQLLYEQYF